Each of the 25 T cell receptor beta chains below was sequenced from the same sample in a study of CD8+ T cells in alopecia areata. Sorting used CD4, CD8alpha, NKG2D, NKG2ACE and other markers on pooled cutaneous lymph node cells. Extraction and reverse transcription of RNA yielded cDNA as the sequencing template. Data came from immunoSEQ multiplex PCR; TCRdb stores just in-frame clones and leaves some out. The sample lists 3,800 or so clones, none appearing once, the ten largest making up about 33%. The sequenced material came from CD8+ T cells sorted from a lymph node. These TCRs come from a C3H/HeJ mouse with alopecia areata. Strain haplotype (MHC): H2-k.

This clone occurred many times. Gene and germline names: mouse. The read gets to within 4 residues of the CDR3 end, and the germline J gene fills in the rest. The rearrangement links TRBV13-2 to TRBJ2-3; D may be TRBD1 (6 bases). The CDR3 covers 15 residues. Germline values: CDR1 NNHNN, CDR2 SYGAGS (reference sequence). Trimming removed 0 bases at V and 1 base at J, with 9 bases between. The CDR3 sequence is CASGDEQGGAETLYF. Incomplete CDR3 DNA: TGTGCCAGCGGTGATGAACAGGGAGGTGCAGAA.

This clone counts as medium-sized. Any gene name here is a mouse gene name. Sequencing ends 4 residues short of the CDR3 end; the germline J gene provides the rest. The chain uses TRBV13-1 and TRBJ2-7, with 7 bases identical to TRBD2. The V segment lost 1 base and the J segment 0 bases; nucleotides outside the gene matches: 4. CDR1 and CDR2 (germline): NSHNY, SYGAGN. There are 15 residues in the CDR3. CDR3 in amino acids: CASSDSWGSSYEQYF. The CDR3 bases that were read are TGTGCCAGCAGTGATTCCTGGGGGAGCTCCTAT.

In its sample, this clone is medium-sized. Gene names denote mouse genes. The CDR3 goes on 4 residues after the read ends, and that part is filled in from the germline J gene. The chain couples TRBV1 to TRBJ2-1; 11 positions agree with TRBD2. CDR1 and CDR2 from the germline V gene are NSQYPW and LRSPGD (reference sequence). Trimming removed 3 bases from V and 1 base from J; junction bases left unmatched: 5. The CDR3 loop spans 17 amino acids. The sequenced part of the CDR3 DNA is TGCACCTGCAGTGCTCGCACTGGGGGGGCAAACTATGCT. Its protein is CTCSARTGGANYA. The full-length CDR3 reads as CTCSARTGGANYAEQFF. The whole variable domain, filled in from reference TRBV1 and TRBJ2-1, reads VTLLEQNPRWRLVPRGQAVNLRCILKNSQYPWMSWYQQDLQKQLQWLFTLRSPGDKEVKSLPGADYLATRVTDTELRLQVANMSQGRTLYCTCSARTGGANYAEQFFGPGTRLTVL.

By proportion, this clone is medium-sized. Gene names are the mouse ones. The missing CDR3 end, 3 residues past where the read stops, is filled in from the germline J gene. This chain links TRBV19 with TRBJ1-6, with D possibly being TRBD1 (6 bases). TRBJ1-6 has ORF status, its function being uncertain. The CDR3 covers 14 residues. Trimming cost V 5 bases and J 5 bases, with 11 bases left between them. Germline V gives CDR1 FNHDT, CDR2 SITEND (reference sequence). CDR3 DNA, as far as it was read: TGTGCCAGCAGCCCCTGGACAGATAATTCGCCC. Translated: CASSPWTDNSP. The whole CDR3 reads CASSPWTDNSPLYF.

This clone is termed medium-sized (0.01 to 0.1%). Genes and germline are mouse. The CDR3 loop is CASSGTAPYEQYF. The sequenced part of the CDR3 DNA is TGTGCCAGCAGTGGGACAGCCCCTTAT. V and J are TRBV13-3 and TRBJ2-7; D possibly corresponds to TRBD1 (6 bases). The read comes to an end 4 residues before the CDR3 does, leaving the germline J gene to fill in the end. The CDR3 sequence is 13 residues long. Germline CDR1 and CDR2: NNHDY and SYVADS.

This clone was observed many times. The gene symbols are mouse symbols. The covered CDR3 bases are TGTGCCAGCAGTGCTACTGGGGGGTAT. Amino acid sequence: CASSATGGY. The CDR3 reads in full as CASSATGGYEQYF. This chain uses TRBV13-3 with TRBJ2-7; 9 bases agree with TRBD2. The CDR3 is cut off 4 residues early in the read; its end comes from the germline J gene. Germline assignment: CDR1 NNHDY and CDR2 SYVADS. This CDR3 is built from 13 residues.

This clone was seen ten or more times. Germline and genes: mouse. Incomplete CDR3 DNA: TGTGCCAGCAAACAGGGGGCCGAAGAC. Amino acid sequence: CASKQGAED. The complete CDR3 reads CASKQGAEDTQYF. The gene calls are TRBV14 and TRBJ2-5; 9 bases are shared with TRBD1. The read comes to an end 4 residues before the CDR3 does, leaving the germline J gene to fill in the end. Germline CDR1 is SGHDT and CDR2 is FRDEAV. The length of the CDR3 is 13 residues.

This clone rates as medium-sized (0.01 to 0.1%). The gene names here belong to mouse. The read comes to an end 4 residues before the CDR3 does, leaving the germline J gene to fill in the end. This CDR3 is also generated by other DNA sequences in the sample. This sequence joins TRBV13-3 and TRBJ2-5, with D possibly matching TRBD1 (6 bases). Trimming left V 6 bases short and J 3 bases short, with 11 bases between. The V gene's germline CDR1 is NNHDY and CDR2 SYVADS. This CDR3 has 13 amino acids. CDR3 sequence: CASKPGQQDTQYF. The CDR3 bases that were read are TGTGCCAGCAAACCGGGACAACAAGAC.

This clone was picked up a small number of times. Germline and genes: mouse. Sequencing ends 4 residues short of the CDR3 end; the germline J gene provides the rest. The V and J genes are TRBV29 and TRBJ1-1, with TRBD1 as a possible D gene (6 bases). The CDR3 contains 14 residues. CDR1 and CDR2 from the germline V gene are MSHET and SYDVDS. The CDR3: CASSQGLGGREVFF. The part of the CDR3 DNA that was read is TGTGCTAGCAGCCAGGGGCTGGGGGGGAGA.

In its sample, this clone is medium-sized. Mouse names are used for the genes. The read falls 4 residues short of the CDR3 end, and the missing part is taken from the germline J gene. The chain couples TRBV17 to TRBJ2-3; 7 bases are a match to TRBD2. CDR1 is MNHDT and CDR2 is YYDKIL in the germline V gene. The CDR3 contains 14 residues. Trimming cost V 3 bases and J 0 bases; bases outside gene matches: 0. CDR3 sequence: CASSRGGSAETLYF. The covered CDR3 bases are TGTGCTAGCAGTAGGGGGGGGAGTGCAGAA.

Ten or more counts support this clone. Gene names refer to mouse genes. The sequence runs out 4 residues before the end of the CDR3; the remainder is reconstructed from the germline J gene. The gene calls are TRBV1 and TRBJ2-1; weak D call: TRBD1 (6 bases). The CDR3 has 14 residues. CDR1 NSQYPW and CDR2 LRSPGD come from the germline V gene (reference sequence). The CDR3 sequence: CTCSADWTEAEQFF. CDR3 DNA, as far as it was read: TGCACCTGCAGTGCAGATTGGACAGAAGCT.

By its share, this clone is medium-sized. The gene names here belong to mouse. The read ends 4 residues early relative to the CDR3; the germline J gene fills the gap. This chain links TRBV1 with TRBJ2-4, with D perhaps TRBD2 (7 bases). Germline V lookup: CDR1 NSQYPW, CDR2 LRSPGD (reference sequence). This CDR3 is 16 amino acids long. V was cut by 0 bases and J by 1 base, with 11 bases left in between. The CDR3 spells CTCSADPGGGQNTLYF. The sequenced part of the CDR3 DNA is TGCACCTGCAGTGCAGATCCTGGGGGCGGTCAAAAC.

This clone has ten or more counts. Gene and germline names: mouse. The read ends 4 residues shy of where the CDR3 ends; the end is completed using the germline J gene. The chain links TRBV5 to TRBJ2-5; TRBD2 matches 11 bases. Germline CDR1 and CDR2: LGHNA and YNLKQL (reference sequence). CDR3 length equals 14 residues. CDR3: CASSTLGGPDTQYF. Partial CDR3 DNA: TGTGCCAGCAGCACACTGGGGGGGCCAGAC.

This clone has at least ten counts. Genes here carry mouse names. The CDR3 extends 4 residues past the end of the read, so its final part is completed from the germline J gene. Other nucleotide sequences in the sample specify the same CDR3. The V and J genes are TRBV13-3 and TRBJ2-1, with 7 bases identical to TRBD2. J was trimmed by 3 bases and V by 0 bases; bases with no gene match: 0. CDR3 length equals 14 residues. Germline loops: CDR1 NNHDY, CDR2 SYVADS. The part of the CDR3 DNA that was read is TGTGCCAGCAGTGATGCTGGGGGCTATGCT. It yields the protein CASSDAGGYA. The full CDR3 protein reads CASSDAGGYAEQFF.

This clone was recorded at least ten times. Mouse names are used for the genes. The sequence runs out 4 residues before the end of the CDR3; the remainder is reconstructed from the germline J gene. The V and J genes are TRBV12-1 and TRBJ1-1; D is unresolved. The CDR3 has 13 residues. V gave up 2 bases and J gave up 0 bases, with 6 bases separating them. Germline CDR1 SGHSN, CDR2 HYEKVE. CDR3: CASSPDSNTEVFF. Partial CDR3 DNA: TGTGCCAGCTCTCCCGACTCAAACACA.

This clone was seen repeatedly, ten times or more. The germline and genes are mouse ones. The CDR3 extends 4 residues past the end of the read, so its final part is completed from the germline J gene. The chain couples TRBV13-2 to TRBJ1-1; D remains unclear. Germline V gives CDR1 NNHNN, CDR2 SYGAGS (reference sequence). Trimming took off 2 bases at V and 1 base at J, with 6 bases between the two ends. The CDR3 sequence is 13 residues long. The CDR3 loop is CASGERQNTEVFF. CDR3 DNA, as far as it was read: TGTGCCAGCGGTGAAAGACAAAACACA.

At least ten counts were recorded for this clone. Genes and germline come from the mouse. The read halts 4 residues ahead of the CDR3 end, with the missing end drawn from the germline J gene. The chain carries TRBV13-2 and TRBJ2-7; 10 bases agree with TRBD2. The CDR3 covers 14 residues. Germline CDR1 is NNHNN and CDR2 is SYGAGS (reference sequence). CDR3: CASGGTGGSYEQYF. CDR3 DNA (partial): TGTGCCAGCGGTGGGACTGGGGGATCATAT.

This clone was counted many times. Gene names and germline refer to mouse. The CDR3 end is not reached by the read, which stops 4 residues before it; the germline J gene fills it in. This chain joins TRBV13-2 and TRBJ2-1; D may be TRBD2 (6 bases). In germline, CDR1 is NNHNN, CDR2 SYGAGS (reference sequence). This CDR3 region has 15 residues. V dropped 0 bases and J dropped 2 bases, with 9 bases sitting between them. The part of the CDR3 DNA that was read is TGTGCCAGCGGTGATGAGGCTGGGGACTATGCT. Translated, it gives CASGDEAGDYA. The entire CDR3 protein is CASGDEAGDYAEQFF.

This clone appeared a few times. These gene names are mouse names. The read ends 4 residues before the CDR3 terminus; that terminus is restored from the germline J gene. This rearrangement joins TRBV13-2 to TRBJ1-1; D possibly corresponds to TRBD1 (6 bases). Trimming shortened V by 7 bases and J by 4 bases, and 11 bases separated the two germline ends. Germline V gene sequence: CDR1 NNHNN, CDR2 SYGAGS (reference sequence). The CDR3 has 12 amino acids. The CDR3 DNA, read in part, is TGTGCCAGCAAGGGCAGGGGCACA. Amino acids: CASKGRGT. In full, the CDR3 reads CASKGRGTEVFF.

In this sample, this clone turned up a few times. Genes here carry mouse names. Read coverage stops 4 residues before the CDR3 terminus; the germline J gene supplies the remainder. V gene TRBV31 combines with J gene TRBJ1-1; D is uncertain. Trimming removed 2 bases from V and 3 bases from J, with 4 bases in between. The CDR3 runs 11 residues. CDR1 and CDR2 (germline): GKSSPN, SITVG. The sequenced part of the CDR3 DNA is TGTGCCTGGAGTTTGTACACA. The encoded protein is CAWSLYT. Given in full, the CDR3 is CAWSLYTEVFF.

This clone has just a few counts. The gene names here belong to mouse. Read coverage stops 4 residues before the CDR3 terminus; the germline J gene supplies the remainder. The V gene is TRBV19, the J gene TRBJ2-1; 8 nucleotides align to TRBD1. This CDR3 region has 16 residues. Germline loops: CDR1 FNHDT, CDR2 SITEND (reference sequence). V was clipped by 2 bases and J by 1 base; unmatched bases: 5. CDR3 loop: CASSILTGGNYAEQFF. CDR3 DNA, as far as it was read: TGTGCCAGCAGTATCCTAACAGGGGGGAACTATGCT.

This clone was seen repeatedly, ten times or more. Gene names are the mouse ones. Coverage ceases 4 residues before the CDR3 finishes, and the germline J gene fills in the end. The V call is TRBV31, the J call TRBJ2-1; TRBD2 aligns across 11 bases. Germline assignment: CDR1 GKSSPN and CDR2 SITVG. The CDR3 has 15 residues. The V segment lost 1 base and the J segment 4 bases; nucleotides outside the gene matches: 3. The CDR3 bases that were read are TGTGCCTGGAGTCCGGGACTGGGGGCGTATGCT. Translating it yields CAWSPGLGAYA. The whole CDR3 sequence is CAWSPGLGAYAEQFF.

This clone was detected many times. The germline and genes are mouse ones. The CDR3 end falls 4 residues outside the read, so it is completed with the germline J gene. The chain recombines TRBV19 with TRBJ2-1, with 10 positions matching TRBD2. The germline V gene encodes CDR1 FNHDT and CDR2 SITEND (reference sequence). Trimming at V came to 3 bases and at J to 6 bases, leaving 15 bases not matched to a gene. CDR3 length: 18 residues. The CDR3 sequence: CASSRLGGKRPEGAEQFF. CDR3 bases read: TGTGCCAGCAGTAGACTGGGGGGAAAACGACCAGAGGGTGCT.

This clone is deemed hyperexpanded. Genes here carry mouse names. Sequencing ends 4 residues short of the CDR3 end; the germline J gene provides the rest. Distinct nucleotide sequences in the sample also encode this CDR3. The genes are TRBV13-1 and TRBJ2-3; perhaps TRBD1 as D (5 bases). Trimming removed 3 bases at V and 0 bases at J, with 17 bases between. CDR3 length: 17 residues. CDR1 and CDR2 (germline): NSHNY, SYGAGN. The CDR3 DNA, read in part, is TGTGCCAGCAGTGTCCCCCCCAGGGCGGCTAGTGCAGAA. This sequence encodes CASSVPPRAASAE. The entire CDR3 protein is CASSVPPRAASAETLYF.

This clone rates as medium-sized. Each gene name is a mouse one. The read ends 4 residues before the CDR3 terminus; that terminus is restored from the germline J gene. The genes are TRBV13-1 and TRBJ2-1; possibly TRBD1 for D (6 bases). V lost 5 bases to trimming and J lost 1 base, with 10 bases between them. The CDR3 spans 14 residues. Per the germline V gene, CDR1 is NSHNY and CDR2 is SYGAGN. CDR3 residues: CASRGTKNYAEQFF. CDR3 DNA (partial): TGTGCCAGCAGGGGGACAAAGAACTATGCT.